These 24 T cell receptor beta chains were all obtained from the same sample, sequenced in a study of T-cell reconstitution after alpha-beta-depleted transplantation in children (dated by TCRdb to the mid-2010s). The library was produced with PCR. Instrument on record: Illumina HiSeq 2500. Molecular barcoding was employed in the preparation of TCR libraries, with unique molecular identifiers being used to normalize TCRbeta repertoire quantification. The public reads were quality trimmed at Q25 with fastp and then assembled into clones with MiXCR by TCRdb, keeping productive beta chains. Each CDR3 protein appears once, grouped with its most common genes and DNA. The sample contains some 300,000 distinct CDR3 sequences, about 9.4% of them found a single time. 7.5% of the sample is held by the ten biggest clonotypes. Read against the paper, the sample's treatment or condition label means: allogeneic hematopoietic cell transplantation with graft depleted of TCRalphabeta T cells and CD19 B cells.

The source material was PBMCs, sampled before TCRalphabeta/CD19-depleted stem cell transplant. Receptor source: a boy younger than two with acute myeloid leukemia, due to receive a stem cell transplant.

The chain uses TRBV12-3 or TRBV12-4 and TRBJ1-5; tentative D call: TRBD1 (5 bases). The CDR3 is 15 residues long. Trimming took off 6 bases at V and 6 bases at J, with 18 bases between the two ends. The DNA for the CDR3 is TGTGCCAGCAGCTCCCGCGATAGGGGACCTCAGCCCCAGCATTTT. The encoded protein is CASSSRDRGPQPQHF.

This clonotype was found many times. The chain has TRBV9 and TRBJ2-5, with TRBD1 matching over 7 bases. There are 16 residues in the CDR3. The V segment lost 0 bases and the J segment 4 bases; nucleotides outside the gene matches: 9. Per the germline V gene, CDR1 is SGDLS and CDR2 is YYNGEE. The CDR3 DNA sequence: TGTGCCAGCAGCGTAGGATACGGGACAGAAGGAGAGACCCAGTACTTC. Its translation is CASSVGYGTEGETQYF.

In this sample, this clonotype turned up many times. This chain links TRBV9 with TRBJ2-1, with a tentative D call TRBD2 (6 bases). The germline V and J ends were trimmed by 4 bases and 0 bases, with 14 bases remaining between them. Germline CDR1 is SGDLS and CDR2 is YYNGEE. This CDR3 region has 16 residues. The CDR3 here is CASSPHGRGSYNEQFF. The CDR3 DNA reads as TGTGCCAGCAGCCCCCACGGGCGGGGCTCCTACAATGAGCAGTTCTTC.

This clonotype was observed a handful of times. In DNA, the CDR3 is TGTGCCATCAGTCCGGGACTCGGCACAGATACGCAGTATTTT. It translates to CAISPGLGTDTQYF. This rearrangement joins TRBV10-3 to TRBJ2-3, with a possible D match to TRBD2 (6 bases). The germline V gene has CDR1 ENHRY and CDR2 SYGVKD. The V gene lost 5 bases and the J gene lost 1 base, with 10 bases spanning the gap. CDR3 length equals 14 residues.

This clonotype was detected ten times or more. The V gene is TRBV7-6, the J gene TRBJ2-3, with 9 bases aligning to TRBD1. V was clipped by 0 bases and J by 6 bases; unmatched bases: 10. The CDR3 spans 17 residues. Germline CDR1 and CDR2: SGHVS and FNYEAQ. The CDR3 nucleotides are TGTGCCAGCAGCTTAGCGCGGCCCGGGACAGGGTGGGATACGCAGTATTTT. Its protein is CASSLARPGTGWDTQYF.

This clonotype was counted many times. The CDR3 sequence: CASMGQGDNEQFF. CDR3 DNA sequence: TGCGCCAGCATGGGACAGGGTGACAATGAGCAGTTCTTC. V and J are TRBV5-1 and TRBJ2-1; 9 nucleotides agree with TRBD1. Germline loops: CDR1 SGHRS, CDR2 YFSETQ. The CDR3 runs to 13 residues. The V and J ends lost 6 bases and 5 bases, in that order; junction bases with no gene match: 3.

This chain links TRBV5-1 with TRBJ2-1; no firm D call. Trimming left V 4 bases short and J 0 bases short, with 17 bases between. Germline V lookup: CDR1 SGHRS, CDR2 YFSETQ. The CDR3 is made up of 17 amino acids. The DNA of the CDR3 is TGCGCCAGCAGCACTATCGGACGGCGTAGCTCCTACAATGAGCAGTTCTTC. This encodes CASSTIGRRSSYNEQFF.

This clonotype occurred many times. The genes are TRBV29-1 and TRBJ2-2; D might be TRBD1 (6 bases). Germline CDR1 is SQVTM and CDR2 is ANQGSEA. This CDR3 has 17 residues. Trimming pared 1 base from V and 3 bases from J, leaving 18 bases between. The CDR3 nucleotides are TGCAGCGTTGAAGCTTTGGGCGCCAGGGGTGACACCGGGGAGCTGTTTTTT. Its protein is CSVEALGARGDTGELFF.

This clonotype was seen a few times. J is TRBJ2-2 and V is TRBV19; D is undetermined. Trimming pared 3 bases from V and 3 bases from J, leaving 14 bases between. Germline-derived CDR1 and CDR2 are LNHDA and SQIVND (reference sequence). The CDR3 is 16 amino acids. CDR3 DNA sequence: TGTGCCAGTAGTATTCCTTCGGCTTCCTACACCGGGGAGCTGTTTTTT. It codes for CASSIPSASYTGELFF.

This clonotype occurred many times. The chain has TRBV7-6 and TRBJ2-7, with 10 bases aligning to TRBD1. V lost 5 bases to trimming and J lost 4 bases; unmatched junction nucleotides: 8. Germline values: CDR1 SGHVS, CDR2 FNYEAQ. The CDR3 is 15 amino acids. The DNA of the CDR3 is TGTGCCAGCAGCGCCGGACAGGGGGGTATATACGAGCAGTACTTC. It yields the protein CASSAGQGGIYEQYF.

This clonotype was picked up many times. The CDR3 loop is CSARADQPQHF. The CDR3 coding sequence is TGCAGTGCTAGAGCGGATCAGCCCCAGCATTTT. V is TRBV20-1 and J is TRBJ1-5, with D unclear. V was clipped by 1 base and J by 5 bases, with 3 bases between them. The V gene's germline CDR1 is DFQATT and CDR2 SNEGSKA (reference sequence). The length of the CDR3 is 11 residues.

This clonotype has at least ten counts. This chain connects TRBV7-2 to TRBJ1-1, with D possibly being TRBD1 (6 bases). The CDR3 covers 13 residues. Germline CDR1 reads SGHTA; CDR2 reads FQGNSA. V lost 4 bases to trimming and J lost 8 bases, with 14 bases between them. CDR3 nucleotide sequence: TGTGCCAGCAGCTACAAGGGGGGGGCGGAAGCTTTCTTT. Translated, it gives CASSYKGGAEAFF.

The sample holds many counts of this clonotype. The chain joins TRBV20-1 to TRBJ1-2; D gene uncertain. V dropped 8 bases and J dropped 3 bases, with 10 bases sitting between them. The CDR3 totals 11 residues. Per the germline V gene, CDR1 is DFQATT and CDR2 is SNEGSKA (reference sequence). The CDR3 loop reads CSSGEDYGYTF. In nucleotides, the CDR3 is TGCAGTTCCGGGGAGGACTATGGCTACACCTTC.

This clonotype was detected many times. V is TRBV27 and J is TRBJ2-7; 8 bases are a match to TRBD1. Looked up from germline, CDR1 is MNHEY and CDR2 is SMNVEV (reference sequence). The CDR3 spans 14 residues. The V segment lost 7 bases and the J segment 7 bases; nucleotides outside the gene matches: 12. CDR3: CASKIADRAREQYF. The CDR3 DNA sequence: TGTGCCAGCAAAATAGCGGACAGGGCTAGAGAGCAGTACTTC.

This clonotype appeared many times. The chain combines TRBV7-9 with TRBJ2-7, with unresolved D. Germline V gene sequence: CDR1 SEHNR, CDR2 FQNEAQ (reference sequence). The V end lost 5 bases, the J end lost 3 bases, and 8 bases lay between the germline ends. The CDR3 extends over 12 amino acids. CDR3 in amino acids: CASSAGHYEQYF. CDR3 nucleotides: TGTGCCAGCAGCGCCGGCCACTACGAGCAGTACTTC.

This clonotype has a handful of counts. This chain uses TRBV6-6 with TRBJ2-7; D may correspond to TRBD1 or TRBD2 (7 bases each). The CDR3 runs to 13 residues. V gave up 6 bases and J gave up 4 bases, with 13 bases separating them. Germline CDR1 and CDR2: MNHNY and SVGAGI (reference sequence). CDR3 nucleotides: TGTGCCAGCAGCCAGGGGGGGATTTACGAGCAGTACTTC. Translated: CASSQGGIYEQYF.

This clonotype was seen a handful of times. The chain joins TRBV5-1 to TRBJ1-6, with a weak D call TRBD1 (5 bases). V gave up 4 bases and J gave up 5 bases, with 13 bases separating them. This CDR3 has 15 residues. Germline V gene sequence: CDR1 SGHRS, CDR2 YFSETQ. CDR3 bases: TGCGCCAGCAGCCCGTGGGACGGAAATAATTCACCCCTCCACTTT. Encoded protein: CASSPWDGNNSPLHF.

This clonotype was seen many times. This chain joins TRBV3-1 and TRBJ2-3; TRBD1 might be the D (5 bases). Germline CDR1 LGHDT, CDR2 YNNKEL (reference sequence). The CDR3 totals 14 residues. V lost 2 bases and J 4 bases, leaving 10 bases between the germline ends. DNA of the CDR3: TGTGCCAGCAGCCAAAATCAGGGCCCAGATACGCAGTATTTT. Translated: CASSQNQGPDTQYF.

This clonotype was seen at least ten times. J is TRBJ1-1 and V is TRBV12-3 or TRBV12-4; D remains unclear. This CDR3 has 13 residues. The V end was cut by 6 bases, the J end by 0 bases, with 8 bases between. CDR3 residues: CASSGSLNTEAFF. The CDR3 region has the DNA TGTGCCAGCAGCGGGAGCCTGAACACTGAAGCTTTCTTT.

In this sample, this clonotype turned up a few times. This chain connects TRBV4-1 to TRBJ2-5, with D hard to call. V was trimmed by 0 bases and J by 5 bases, leaving 10 bases between them. CDR3 length: 14 residues. Germline CDR1 reads MGHRA; CDR2 reads YSYEKL. Here the CDR3 reads CASSQEAGRETQYF. The DNA for the CDR3 is TGCGCCAGCAGCCAAGAGGCAGGTCGGGAGACCCAGTACTTC.

There are a few counts of this clonotype. The chain employs TRBV18 and TRBJ1-1; TRBD1 is a possible D gene (6 bases). From germline, CDR1 is KGHSH and CDR2 LQKENI. This CDR3 has 14 amino acids. The V gene lost 2 bases and the J gene lost 8 bases, with 15 bases spanning the gap. CDR3 protein: CASSPETGPLEAFF. The CDR3 nucleotides are TGTGCCAGCTCACCAGAGACAGGACCGTTAGAAGCTTTCTTT.

This clonotype came up a few times. The rearrangement links TRBV3-1 to TRBJ2-3; a weak D match, TRBD2 (5 bases). CDR3 length: 14 amino acids. Germline V gene lookup returns CDR1 LGHDT and CDR2 YNNKEL (reference sequence). V dropped 0 bases and J dropped 6 bases, with 10 bases sitting between them. The CDR3 DNA sequence: TGTGCCAGCAGCCAAGATCATGGGGAGGATACGCAGTATTTT. Its translation: CASSQDHGEDTQYF.

This clonotype has at least ten counts. The V gene is TRBV5-1, the J gene TRBJ2-2; D uncertain. Germline lookup yields CDR1 SGHRS and CDR2 YFSETQ. V was clipped by 2 bases and J by 6 bases, with 5 bases between them. The CDR3 extends over 12 amino acids. CDR3 sequence (DNA): TGCGCCAGCAGCTTATTTCCCGGGGAGCTGTTTTTT. Amino acid sequence: CASSLFPGELFF. Complete variable domain (other parts from reference TRBV5-1 and TRBJ2-2): KAGVTQTPRYLIKTRGQQVTLSCSPISGHRSVSWYQQTPGQGLQFLFEYFSETQRNKGNFPGRFSGRQFSNSRSEMNVSTLELGDSALYLCASSLFPGELFFGEGSRLTVL.

This clonotype was seen only a few times. The chain couples TRBV5-1 to TRBJ2-2; 8 bases align to TRBD2. Per the germline V gene, CDR1 is SGHRS and CDR2 is YFSETQ. V was pared by 4 bases and J by 0 bases, with 5 bases of the junction left unmatched. The CDR3 sequence is 16 residues long. DNA for the CDR3: TGCGCCAGCAGCCCGGGAGGGCTCGCGAACACCGGGGAGCTGTTTTTT. This gives the protein CASSPGGLANTGELFF.